The 9 T cell receptor beta chains reported below all come from one sample, sequenced in a study of cytomegalovirus exposure and HLA in healthy donors. The PCR used 60 Vbeta and 13 Jbeta primers. Profiled with immunoSEQ multiplex PCR; TCRdb holds only in-frame clones, not every one. In the table there are some 210,000 clones, 70% to 85% of which are singletons. The sample consisted of PBMCs. The receptors originated from a male donor in good health and CMV-seronegative.

The V gene is TRBV30, the J gene TRBJ2-3; the D is unclear. Germline CDR1 GTSNPN, CDR2 SVGIG (reference sequence). The CDR3 covers 14 residues. V lost 8 bases to trimming and J lost 4 bases, with 19 bases between them. The DNA of the CDR3 is TGTGCCAGCCATCAAACGGAGCTTCCAGATACGCAGTATTTT. It codes for CASHQTELPDTQYF.

The chain uses TRBV7-3 and TRBJ1-4; D gene uncertain. Germline values: CDR1 SGHTA, CDR2 FQGTGA. There are 16 residues in the CDR3. Trimming took off 0 bases at V and 5 bases at J, with 13 bases between the two ends. In DNA form, the CDR3 reads TGTGCCAGCAGCTTAACGTTAGCAGCTGGAAATGAAAAACTGTTTTTT. Encoded protein: CASSLTLAAGNEKLFF.

This rearrangement joins TRBV6-6 to TRBJ2-1; the D gene is possibly TRBD2 (6 bases). V lost 11 bases and J lost 10, with 21 bases in between. Per the germline V gene, CDR1 is MNHNY and CDR2 is SVGAGI (reference sequence). The CDR3 runs 13 residues. DNA of the CDR3: TGTGCCGGGGAGGACCTATTCGGTGGGGAGCAGTTCTTC. Protein sequence: CAGEDLFGGEQFF.

The chain couples TRBV10-2 to TRBJ2-7; TRBD1 matches 9 bases. CDR3 length: 15 residues. After removal of 6 bases from V and 1 base from J, the junction contained 7 bases not matched to a gene. Per the germline V gene, CDR1 is WSHSY and CDR2 is SAAADI. CDR3 residues: CASRPGTGSSYEQYF. CDR3 coding DNA: TGCGCCAGCAGGCCCGGGACAGGGTCGTCCTACGAGCAGTACTTC.

In DNA, the CDR3 is TGTGCCAGCAGTGAAGGAGAGGGGGTGGGGCAGTACTTC. Its protein product is CASSEGEGVGQYF. V usage is TRBV6-1 and J usage is TRBJ2-7; tentatively, D is TRBD1 (6 bases). The CDR3 is 13 amino acids. Between the trimmed V and J ends, which lost 1 base and 9 bases, there was a span of 13 bases. The germline V gene encodes CDR1 MNHNS and CDR2 SASEGT.

This clone is a singleton in its sample. V is TRBV19 and J is TRBJ2-1; 9 bases are shared with TRBD1. There are 15 residues in the CDR3. The germline V gene has CDR1 LNHDA and CDR2 SQIVND (reference sequence). The trim removed 4 bases at V and 6 bases at J, leaving 7 bases unmatched. Written as DNA, the CDR3 is TGTGCCAGTAGTAAAGGACAGGGGAGGGTCAATGAGCAGTTCTTC. Residues: CASSKGQGRVNEQFF.

The chain couples TRBV10-2 to TRBJ2-5; tentative D call: TRBD2 (7 bases). With 11 bases removed from V and 4 bases from J, the gap between germline ends came to 17 bases. The germline CDR1 and CDR2 sequences are WSHSY and SAAADI. This CDR3 has 13 residues. The CDR3 loop reads CAAGRGAGETQYF. DNA of the CDR3: TGCGCCGCAGGCCGGGGGGCGGGAGAGACCCAGTACTTC.

This chain joins TRBV18 and TRBJ2-5, with 12 bases lining up with TRBD2. CDR1 and CDR2 (germline): KGHSH, LQKENI. The CDR3 is 16 residues long. The junction had 6 bases not matched to a gene; V was cut back by 2 bases and J by 5 bases. The CDR3 protein is CASSPATSGSGETQYF. The CDR3 DNA reads as TGTGCCAGCTCACCAGCGACTAGCGGGAGTGGTGAGACCCAGTACTTC.

The chain recombines TRBV6-1 with TRBJ2-3, with a weak D call TRBD1 (6 bases). Germline V lookup: CDR1 MNHNS, CDR2 SASEGT. Trimming stripped 7 bases from V and 0 bases from J, with 11 bases between. The CDR3 spans 14 residues. The CDR3 sequence is CASTIGQSTDTQYF. The CDR3 region has the DNA TGTGCCAGCACAATCGGACAGAGCACAGATACGCAGTATTTT.